This TCR beta chain appears in the sequencing data of a study of CD8+ T cells in alopecia areata. Across the whole study: Oral tofacitinib, 5 to 10 mg twice daily, was given in an open-label trial.

The sequencing template was cDNA reverse transcribed from extracted RNA. TCRdb's table, derived via immunoSEQ multiplex PCR, lists solely in-frame clones and lacks some. The sample contains 110,000 to 150,000 clones, roughly 54% of which appear only once. Treatment meaning: oral pan-JAK inhibitor, 5-10 mg twice daily. Study-wide points: Scalp clonality and expanded CD8+ clones among the top 100 showed significant decreases with tofacitinib. Normal skin contains resident alphabeta T cells, and these are also sequenced in scalp samples.

Points on this clone: Antigen specificity is unknown.

The germline V and J ends were trimmed by 3 bases and 0 bases, with 9 bases remaining between them. This CDR3 has 15 residues. Germline-derived CDR1 and CDR2 are MNHEY and SMNVEV (reference sequence). This clonotype was sampled from a human donor with alopecia areata. Sample: CD8+ T cells sorted from blood, taken at week 4, from a patient treated with tofacitinib. This rearrangement joins TRBV27 to TRBJ2-4; D is undetermined. This CDR3 is CASSLTAQAKNIQYF. CDR3 coding DNA: TGTGCCAGCAGTTTGACGGCCCAAGCCAAAAACATTCAGTACTTC.